This T cell receptor (beta chain) was identified during a study of control samples from healthy donors and cancer patients. The V gene's germline CDR1 is SGHRS and CDR2 YFSETQ. This CDR3 is built from 15 residues. The V end was cut by 0 bases, the J end by 3 bases, with 10 bases between. Generated by immunoSEQ multiplex PCR, the TCRdb table keeps only in-frame clones and is missing some. Altogether more than 70,000 clones are present, more than 85% being singletons, with the ten largest covering around 0.92%. The TCR comes from a woman under 40 in good health. The chain has TRBV5-1 and TRBJ1-5; D ambiguous. Sequenced material: blood. CDR3 residues: CASSLVSGNNQPQHF. The CDR3, as DNA: TGCGCCAGCAGCTTGGTTTCTGGAAACAATCAGCCCCAGCATTTT.